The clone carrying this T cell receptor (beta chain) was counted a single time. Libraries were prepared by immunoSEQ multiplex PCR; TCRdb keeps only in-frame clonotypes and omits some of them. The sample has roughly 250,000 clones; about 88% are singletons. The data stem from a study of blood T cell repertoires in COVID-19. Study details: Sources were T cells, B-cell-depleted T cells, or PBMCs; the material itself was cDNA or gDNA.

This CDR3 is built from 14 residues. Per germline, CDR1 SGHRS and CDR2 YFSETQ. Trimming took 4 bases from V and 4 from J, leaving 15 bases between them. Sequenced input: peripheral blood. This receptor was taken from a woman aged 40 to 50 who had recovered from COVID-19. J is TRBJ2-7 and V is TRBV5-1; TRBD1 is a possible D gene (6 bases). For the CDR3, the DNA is TGCGCCAGCAGCCAGCCCGGACAGCTATACGAGCAGTACTTC. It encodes CASSQPGQLYEQYF.